These 19 T cell receptor beta chains were all obtained from the same sample, sequenced in a study of brain T cells in children with intractable seizures. Sequenced by immunoSEQ multiplex PCR; TCRdb stores in-frame clones only, minus some. Among 80,000 or so clones listed, under 95% were seen once. Source: peripheral blood, taken at surgery. The receptors derive from a boy under three years old with tuberous sclerosis and intractable seizures.

This chain uses TRBV6-5 with TRBJ2-7, with TRBD1 as a possible D gene (5 bases). From germline, CDR1 is MNHEY and CDR2 SVGAGI. The V end was cut by 1 base, the J end by 0 bases, with 10 bases between. The CDR3 extends over 15 amino acids. The CDR3 bases are TGTGCCAGCAGTTACTACAATAGGGGCTCCTACGAGCAGTACTTC. Amino acid sequence: CASSYYNRGSYEQYF.

The gene calls are TRBV5-5 and TRBJ2-3; 7 nucleotides align to TRBD2. Unmatched junction bases numbered 9, after V lost 1 base and J lost 1 base. The CDR3 loop spans 17 amino acids. Germline CDR1 and CDR2: SGHKS and YYEKEE (reference sequence). The CDR3 sequence is CASSLLSGLEGTDTQYF. CDR3 bases: TGTGCCAGCAGCTTGTTATCCGGACTAGAAGGCACAGATACGCAGTATTTT.

The chain recombines TRBV19 with TRBJ2-7; 7 nucleotides agree with TRBD1. CDR3 length: 15 amino acids. In germline, CDR1 is LNHDA, CDR2 SQIVND (reference sequence). Trimming at V came to 1 base and at J to 5 bases, leaving 8 bases not matched to a gene. CDR3 nucleotide sequence: TGTGCCAGTAGTATAGTGTCACAGGGGCGGGACGAGCAGTACTTC. Protein product: CASSIVSQGRDEQYF.

This clone was seen just once. The chain combines TRBV15 with TRBJ1-1, with D maybe TRBD1 (5 bases). The CDR3 sequence is 17 residues long. Per germline, CDR1 LNHNV and CDR2 YYDKDF (reference sequence). The ends were cut back, 3 bases at V and 8 bases at J, with 25 bases in the middle. Here the CDR3 reads CATSSLNPGLRRAEAFF. CDR3 nucleotide sequence: TGTGCCACCAGCAGCCTTAACCCGGGACTTCGGAGGGCCGAAGCTTTCTTT.

The chain joins TRBV7-9 to TRBJ1-4; TRBD1 matches 7 bases. The CDR3 totals 14 residues. Per germline, CDR1 SEHNR and CDR2 FQNEAQ (reference sequence). J lost 4 bases, V lost 4 bases, and 3 bases had no gene match. CDR3 region: CASSSGQDNEKLFF. CDR3 in DNA: TGTGCCAGCAGCTCTGGACAGGATAATGAAAAACTGTTTTTT.

The chain employs TRBV5-6 and TRBJ2-5; D call uncertain. V shed 0 bases and J shed 4 bases, with 13 bases lying between them. This CDR3 is 15 amino acids long. The germline V gene has CDR1 SGHDT and CDR2 YYEEEE. Here the CDR3 reads CASSLDTDQRETQYF. CDR3 bases: TGTGCCAGCAGCTTGGACACGGACCAGCGAGAGACCCAGTACTTC.

This sequence joins TRBV7-9 and TRBJ1-6; D call uncertain. The CDR3 runs 14 residues. Germline values: CDR1 SEHNR, CDR2 FQNEAQ (reference sequence). The V gene lost 5 bases and the J gene lost 7 bases, with 12 bases spanning the gap. The CDR3 protein is CASSLTGINSPLHF. The CDR3, as DNA: TGTGCCAGCAGCCTCACCGGGATCAATTCACCCCTCCACTTT.

In DNA form, the CDR3 reads TGTGCCAGCATTGCGAATCAGCCCCAGCATTTT. Translation: CASIANQPQHF. The V and J genes are TRBV6-8 and TRBJ1-5; D uncertain. Trimming removed 7 bases at V and 4 bases at J, with 5 bases between. CDR1 and CDR2 (germline): MNHGY, SAAAGT. The CDR3 sequence is 11 residues long.

V usage is TRBV2 and J usage is TRBJ2-7; D not resolved. V shed 4 bases and J shed 0 bases, with 7 bases lying between them. The CDR3 is 13 amino acids. CDR1 is SNHLY, CDR2 FYNNEI, per germline. The CDR3 reads CASSVVHSYEQYF. The CDR3 bases are TGTGCCAGCAGTGTGGTCCACTCCTACGAGCAGTACTTC.

This chain connects TRBV5-1 to TRBJ2-5; tentatively, D is TRBD1 (6 bases). CDR3 length: 12 amino acids. Germline V gene data show CDR1 as SGHRS and CDR2 as YFSETQ. Trimming stripped 5 bases from V and 3 bases from J, with 8 bases between. The CDR3 loop is CASRKGEETQYF. The CDR3, as DNA: TGCGCCAGCAGGAAGGGGGAAGAGACCCAGTACTTC.

This sequence joins TRBV6-5 and TRBJ2-1; 10 bases are a match to TRBD2. CDR3 length equals 14 residues. J gave up 7 bases and V 5 bases, and 5 bases lay outside the gene matches. Germline V gene lookup returns CDR1 MNHEY and CDR2 SVGAGI. CDR3 loop: CASSKGLAKNEQFF. In DNA form, the CDR3 reads TGTGCCAGCAGTAAGGGACTAGCGAAGAATGAGCAGTTCTTC.

This rearrangement joins TRBV24-1 to TRBJ2-2; no firm D call. Germline V lookup: CDR1 KGHDR, CDR2 SFDVKD. This CDR3 is built from 12 residues. The V and J ends lost 7 bases and 1 base respectively, with 3 bases between them. CDR3 nucleotide sequence: TGTGCCACCAGACAGAACACCGGGGAGCTGTTTTTT. The encoded protein is CATRQNTGELFF.

The genes are TRBV7-9 and TRBJ1-2; D gene unclear. The CDR3 has 15 residues. Trimming shortened V by 5 bases and J by 0 bases, and 13 bases separated the two germline ends. Germline V gene data show CDR1 as SEHNR and CDR2 as FQNEAQ (reference sequence). CDR3 nucleotide sequence: TGTGCCAGCAGCCGGACGGATTCAGCTAACTATGGCTACACCTTC. This encodes CASSRTDSANYGYTF.

The CDR3 is CASSIDQGTYEQYF. The CDR3 nucleotides read TGTGCCAGTAGTATTGACCAGGGAACCTACGAGCAGTACTTC. The chain employs TRBV19 and TRBJ2-7; the D gene is possibly TRBD1 (5 bases). Germline loops: CDR1 LNHDA, CDR2 SQIVND (reference sequence). V lost 3 bases and J 2 bases, leaving 11 bases between the germline ends. There are 14 residues in the CDR3.

The chain couples TRBV4-1 to TRBJ2-2; 7 positions agree with TRBD2. With V trimmed by 1 base and J by 2 bases, 4 bases remained unmatched. Germline loops: CDR1 MGHRA, CDR2 YSYEKL. The CDR3 spans 16 residues. The CDR3 spells CASSQGSGANTGELFF. In nucleotides, the CDR3 is TGCGCCAGCAGCCAAGGAAGCGGGGCTAACACCGGGGAGCTGTTTTTT.

Comments on this clone: Germline is not matched at one junction end, which may reflect a read error. The chain is built from TRBV18 and TRBJ1-6; TRBD1 might be the D (5 bases). Germline V gene data show CDR1 as KGHSH and CDR2 as LQKENI. The CDR3 consists of 17 residues. CDR3 coding DNA: TGTGCCAGCTCACCGGAAACAGGCCTTGGGTATAGTTCACCCCTCCACTTT. Protein: CASSPETGLGYSSPLHF.

V is TRBV19 and J is TRBJ1-3; D perhaps matches TRBD1 (6 bases). Trimming took off 7 bases at V and 4 bases at J, with 14 bases between the two ends. The germline V gene encodes CDR1 LNHDA and CDR2 SQIVND (reference sequence). This CDR3 is built from 14 residues. CDR3 in amino acids: CASMGGAEGNTIYF. CDR3 nucleotide sequence: TGTGCCAGTATGGGGGGCGCGGAAGGAAACACCATATATTTT. Looking up the rest from reference TRBV19 and TRBJ1-3 gives the full variable domain: DGGITQSPKYLFRKEGQNVTLSCEQNLNHDAMYWYRQDPGQGLRLIYYSQIVNDFQKGDIAEGYSVSREKKESFPLTVTSAQKNPTAFYLCASMGGAEGNTIYFGEGSWLTVV.

This clone was seen only once. V is TRBV6-5 and J is TRBJ1-4; 8 bases fit TRBD1. The germline CDR1 and CDR2 sequences are MNHEY and SVGAGI. The CDR3 sequence is 13 residues long. The V gene end was trimmed by 5 bases and the J gene end by 11 bases; junction bases not matched to a gene: 7. CDR3 loop: CASSPQDREKLFF. CDR3 coding DNA: TGTGCCAGCAGTCCCCAGGACAGGGAGAAACTGTTTTTT.

In its sample, this clone was seen once. The J gene is TRBJ2-7, the V gene TRBV5-1; D is unclear. The CDR3 is 13 amino acids. Per germline, CDR1 SGHRS and CDR2 YFSETQ. The germline V and J ends were trimmed by 5 bases and 2 bases, with 11 bases remaining between them. This CDR3 reads CASSEDATYEQYF. The CDR3 bases are TGCGCCAGCAGTGAGGACGCTACCTACGAGCAGTACTTC.